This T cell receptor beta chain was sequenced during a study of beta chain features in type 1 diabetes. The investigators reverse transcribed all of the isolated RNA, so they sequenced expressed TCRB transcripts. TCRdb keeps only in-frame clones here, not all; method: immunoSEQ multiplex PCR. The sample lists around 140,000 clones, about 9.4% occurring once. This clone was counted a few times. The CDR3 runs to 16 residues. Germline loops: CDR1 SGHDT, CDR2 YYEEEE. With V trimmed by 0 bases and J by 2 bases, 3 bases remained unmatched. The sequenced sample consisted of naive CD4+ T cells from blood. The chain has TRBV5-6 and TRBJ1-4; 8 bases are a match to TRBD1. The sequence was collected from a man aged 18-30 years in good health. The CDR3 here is CASSLEGQATNEKLFF. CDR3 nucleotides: TGTGCCAGCAGCTTGGAGGGACAGGCTACTAATGAAAAACTGTTTTTT.